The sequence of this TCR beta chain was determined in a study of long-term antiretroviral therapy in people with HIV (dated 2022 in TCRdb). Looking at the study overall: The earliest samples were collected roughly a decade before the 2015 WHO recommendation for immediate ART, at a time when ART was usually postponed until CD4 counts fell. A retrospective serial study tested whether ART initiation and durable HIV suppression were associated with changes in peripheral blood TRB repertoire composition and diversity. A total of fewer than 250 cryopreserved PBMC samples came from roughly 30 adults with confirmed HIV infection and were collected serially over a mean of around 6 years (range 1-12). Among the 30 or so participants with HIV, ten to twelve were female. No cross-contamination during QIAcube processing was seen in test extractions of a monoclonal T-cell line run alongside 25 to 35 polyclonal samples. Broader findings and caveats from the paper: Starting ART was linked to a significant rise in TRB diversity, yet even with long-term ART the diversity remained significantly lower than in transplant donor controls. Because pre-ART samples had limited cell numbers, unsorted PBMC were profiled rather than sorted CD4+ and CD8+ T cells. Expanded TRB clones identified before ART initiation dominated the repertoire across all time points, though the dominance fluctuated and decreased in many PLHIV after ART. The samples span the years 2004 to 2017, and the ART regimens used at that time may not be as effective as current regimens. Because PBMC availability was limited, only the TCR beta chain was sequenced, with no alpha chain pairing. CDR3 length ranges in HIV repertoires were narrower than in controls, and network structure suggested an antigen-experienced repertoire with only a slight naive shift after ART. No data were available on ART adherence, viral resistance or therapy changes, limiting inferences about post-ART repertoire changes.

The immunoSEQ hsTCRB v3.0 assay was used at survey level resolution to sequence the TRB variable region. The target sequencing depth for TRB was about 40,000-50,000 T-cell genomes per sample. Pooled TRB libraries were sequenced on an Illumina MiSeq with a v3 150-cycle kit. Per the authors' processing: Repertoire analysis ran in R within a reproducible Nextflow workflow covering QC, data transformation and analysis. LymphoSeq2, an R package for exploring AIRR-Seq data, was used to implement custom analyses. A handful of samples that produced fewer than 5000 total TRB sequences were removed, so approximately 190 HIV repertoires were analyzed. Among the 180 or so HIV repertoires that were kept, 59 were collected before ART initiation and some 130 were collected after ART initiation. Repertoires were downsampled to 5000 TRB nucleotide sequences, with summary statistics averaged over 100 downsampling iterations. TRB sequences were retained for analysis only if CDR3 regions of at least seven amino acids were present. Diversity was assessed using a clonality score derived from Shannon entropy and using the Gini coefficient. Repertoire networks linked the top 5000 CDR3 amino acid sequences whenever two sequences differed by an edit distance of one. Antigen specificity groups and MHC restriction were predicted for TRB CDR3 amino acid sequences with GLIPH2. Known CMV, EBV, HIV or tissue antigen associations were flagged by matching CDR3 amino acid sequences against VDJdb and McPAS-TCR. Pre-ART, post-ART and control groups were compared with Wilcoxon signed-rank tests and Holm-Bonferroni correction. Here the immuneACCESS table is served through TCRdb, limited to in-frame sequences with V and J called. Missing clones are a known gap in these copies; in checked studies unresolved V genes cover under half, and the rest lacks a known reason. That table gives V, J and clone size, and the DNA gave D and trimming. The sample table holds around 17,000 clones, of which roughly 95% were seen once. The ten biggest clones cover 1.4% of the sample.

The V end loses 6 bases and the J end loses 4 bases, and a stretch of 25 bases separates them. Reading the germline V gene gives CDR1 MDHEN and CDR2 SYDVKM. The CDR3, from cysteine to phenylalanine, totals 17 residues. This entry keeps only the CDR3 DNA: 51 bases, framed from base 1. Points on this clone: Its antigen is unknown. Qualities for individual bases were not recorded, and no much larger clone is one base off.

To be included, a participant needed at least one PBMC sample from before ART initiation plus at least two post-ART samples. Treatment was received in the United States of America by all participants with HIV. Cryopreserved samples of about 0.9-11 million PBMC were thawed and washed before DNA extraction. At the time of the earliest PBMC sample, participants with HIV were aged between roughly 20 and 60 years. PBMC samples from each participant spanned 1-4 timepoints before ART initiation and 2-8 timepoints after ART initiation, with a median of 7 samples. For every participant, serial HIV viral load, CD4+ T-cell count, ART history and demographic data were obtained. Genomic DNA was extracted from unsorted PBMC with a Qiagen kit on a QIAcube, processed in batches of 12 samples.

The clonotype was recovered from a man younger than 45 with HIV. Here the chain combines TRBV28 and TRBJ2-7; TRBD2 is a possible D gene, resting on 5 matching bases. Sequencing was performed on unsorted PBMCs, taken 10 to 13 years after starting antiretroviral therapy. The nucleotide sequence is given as TGTGCCAGCAGCCCGAAAAGCCTAGCAAGGGTAGAATACGAGCAGTACTTC. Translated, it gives CASSPKSLARVEYEQYF. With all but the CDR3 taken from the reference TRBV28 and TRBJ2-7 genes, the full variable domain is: DVKVTQSSRYLVKRTGEKVFLECVQDMDHENMFWYRQDPGLGLRLIYFSYDVKMKEKGDIPEGYSVSREKKERFSLILESASTNQTSMYLCASSPKSLARVEYEQYFGPGTRLTVT.